This TCR beta chain is from a study of cytomegalovirus exposure and HLA in healthy donors. As regards this clone: What it recognizes is unknown.

As for the donors, each was a healthy bone marrow donor. PCR used 60 Vbeta primers and 13 Jbeta primers. Assay: immunoSEQ multiplex PCR; the TCRdb copy retains only in-frame clones and omits some. In the table there are 150,000 to 200,000 clones, about 82% of which are singletons. After removal of 2 bases from V and 9 bases from J, the junction contained 8 bases not matched to a gene. The CDR3 runs to 15 residues. Germline loops: CDR1 LNHDA, CDR2 SQIVND (reference sequence). Broader study findings: A cluster of highly shared sequence variants was likely a sequencing artifact.

The receptor was derived from a woman aged 18-35 years in good health and CMV-seronegative. Sequencing was done on a sample of PBMCs. The chain links TRBV19 to TRBJ2-1, with TRBD2 matching 9 bases. For the CDR3, the DNA is TGTGCCAGTAGTATACTAGCGGGGTCTGGTGGTGAGCAGTTCTTC. This translates into CASSILAGSGGEQFF.